This T cell receptor beta chain was recovered during a study of blood T cell repertoires in COVID-19. Study summary: Before being deemed recovered, Cohort 3 donors had two negative PCRs, clearance, or symptom resolution.

The protocol was immunoSEQ multiplex PCR, while the TCRdb copy is restricted to in-frame clones and leaves out a portion. The sample comprises 250,000 to 300,000 clones, 88% of which are singletons, and 2% to 2.5% rests with the top ten. CDR1 SGHKS and CDR2 YYEKEE come from the germline V gene (reference sequence). Trimming took 0 bases from V and 12 from J, leaving 13 bases between them. The CDR3 extends over 14 amino acids. The clonotype originates from a woman aged 55-70 years in a cohort exposed to, infected with or recovered from COVID-19 (not recorded which). The V call is TRBV5-5, the J call TRBJ2-6, with D possibly being TRBD2 (5 bases). Specimen: PBMCs or T cells enriched from blood (not recorded which). The CDR3: CASSLGEGRFVLTF. In nucleotides, the CDR3 is TGTGCCAGCAGCTTGGGTGAGGGAAGGTTCGTCCTGACTTTC.